This passage covers 29 T cell receptor beta chains from one sample sequenced in a study of early T cells in non-severe SARS-CoV-2 infection. TCRdb reprocessed the 5' RACE reads via MiXCR and lists one record per CDR3 protein. The sample holds approximately 69,000 distinct CDR3 sequences; about 12% are singletons and the top ten take 5% to 7.5%. The specimen sequenced was whole blood. The receptors stem from an adult who was a healthcare worker with PCR-confirmed SARS-CoV-2 infection or an uninfected control (not recorded which).

This clonotype appeared a few times. The rearrangement links TRBV5-1 to TRBJ1-1; TRBD1 might be the D (6 bases). Germline V lookup: CDR1 SGHRS, CDR2 YFSETQ. The CDR3 sequence is 14 residues long. V was shortened by 5 bases and J by 6 bases, with 17 bases between the two germline ends. CDR3 sequence (DNA): TGCGCCAGCAGTCTCCTCAAAGAGGGGGCTGAAGCTTTCTTT. Amino acids: CASSLLKEGAEAFF.

This clonotype was observed a handful of times. V is TRBV25-1 and J is TRBJ1-2; D may be TRBD1 (5 bases). The CDR3 spans 13 residues. V lost 6 bases to trimming and J lost 5 bases, with 13 bases between them. From germline, CDR1 is MGHDK and CDR2 SYGVNS. The CDR3 DNA is TGTGCCAGCAGCATGACAGCCCTATATGGCTACACCTTC. Translating it yields CASSMTALYGYTF.

The sample holds a few counts of this clonotype. V gene TRBV4-2 combines with J gene TRBJ1-1; D is ambiguous. The V gene's germline CDR1 is LGHNA and CDR2 YNFKEQ. Trimming took off 0 bases at V and 12 bases at J, with 14 bases between the two ends. This CDR3 has 13 residues. The CDR3 loop is CASSQDGSTRTFF. CDR3 nucleotides: TGTGCCAGCAGCCAAGATGGCTCCACCAGGACTTTCTTT.

This clonotype was counted ten times or more. The chain links TRBV10-3 to TRBJ2-1; D unclear. V was shortened by 11 bases and J by 10 bases, with 15 bases between the two germline ends. This CDR3 region has 11 residues. From germline, CDR1 is ENHRY and CDR2 SYGVKD. The CDR3 loop reads CAARHPPEQFF. The CDR3 bases are TGTGCCGCCCGACACCCCCCCGAGCAGTTCTTC.

This clonotype was counted a few times. The genes are TRBV3-1 and TRBJ2-5; D not certain. CDR1 and CDR2 (germline): LGHDT, YNNKEL (reference sequence). Trimming removed 2 bases from V and 2 bases from J, with 9 bases in between. The CDR3 covers 14 residues. CDR3 protein: CASSQKRFQETQYF. The DNA of the CDR3 is TGTGCCAGCAGCCAAAAGAGGTTTCAAGAGACCCAGTACTTC.

V usage is TRBV3-1 and J usage is TRBJ2-2; weak D call: TRBD2 (5 bases). V gave up 5 bases and J gave up 8 bases, with 15 bases separating them. The CDR3 runs to 14 residues. The germline V gene encodes CDR1 LGHDT and CDR2 YNNKEL (reference sequence). In DNA, the CDR3 is TGTGCCAGCAGCTCCCGACGGAGGACGGGGGAGCTGTTTTTT. This codes for CASSSRRRTGELFF.

This clonotype has only a few counts. V and J are TRBV5-1 and TRBJ2-2; D is ambiguous. CDR1 and CDR2 (germline): SGHRS, YFSETQ. Trimming pared 4 bases from V and 2 bases from J, leaving 15 bases between. CDR3 length: 16 amino acids. The CDR3 DNA sequence: TGCGCCAGCAGCCTGCTCTGGACCATTAACACCGGGGAGCTGTTTTTT. Its translation: CASSLLWTINTGELFF.

The chain recombines TRBV12-5 with TRBJ1-5; TRBD1 might be the D (6 bases). V was shortened by 6 bases and J by 2 bases, with 17 bases between the two germline ends. The CDR3 is 16 amino acids. Germline loops: CDR1 LGHNT, CDR2 FRNRAP. The CDR3, as DNA: TGTGCTAGTGGCTGGCGACGGGACACCCGCAATCAGCCCCAGCATTTT. This translates into CASGWRRDTRNQPQHF.

The J gene is TRBJ2-5, the V gene TRBV18; D is unresolved. Trimming shortened V by 6 bases and J by 1 base, and 9 bases separated the two germline ends. The CDR3 extends over 13 amino acids. Germline assignment: CDR1 KGHSH and CDR2 LQKENI. CDR3 sequence: CASSPKLQETQYF. CDR3 bases: TGTGCCAGCTCCCCTAAACTCCAAGAGACCCAGTACTTC. Full variable domain (outside the CDR3, taken from reference TRBV18 and TRBJ2-5): NAGVMQNPRHLVRRRGQEARLRCSPMKGHSHVYWYRQLPEEGLKFMVYLQKENIIDESGMPKERFSAEFPKEGPSILRIQQVVRGDSAAYFCASSPKLQETQYFGPGTRLLVL.

At least ten counts were recorded for this clonotype. The rearrangement uses TRBV12-3 or TRBV12-4 and TRBJ1-2; D is perhaps TRBD1 (5 bases). Trimming stripped 6 bases from V and 8 bases from J, with 19 bases between. CDR3 length equals 14 residues. CDR3 nucleotide sequence: TGTGCCAGCAGGGCCACTGGGGGGGTTAGGGGCTACACCTTC. Amino acid sequence: CASRATGGVRGYTF.

As to this clonotype: An end of the junction does not agree with germline; a read error may underlie this. The chain couples TRBV11-2 to TRBJ2-7; possible D gene TRBD2, 6 bases. The CDR3 is 15 residues long. From germline, CDR1 is SGHAT and CDR2 FQNNGV. CDR3 protein: CASSLVGGARYELYF. The DNA for the CDR3 is TGTGCCAGCAGCTTAGTAGGCGGGGCGCGTTACGAGCTGTACTTC.

This clonotype was detected a few times. This chain joins TRBV11-3 and TRBJ2-3; TRBD2 agrees at 9 bases. This CDR3 contains 14 residues. Germline CDR1 and CDR2: SGHNT and YENEEA. The V segment lost 1 base and the J segment 9 bases; nucleotides outside the gene matches: 5. CDR3 coding DNA: TGTGCCAGCAGCTTAGGCTCTAGCGGGGCAACGCAGTATTTT. Protein sequence: CASSLGSSGATQYF.

This clonotype was recorded a few times. V usage is TRBV11-3 and J usage is TRBJ1-6; D not certain. CDR1 and CDR2 from the germline V gene are SGHNT and YENEEA. The germline V and J ends were trimmed by 3 bases and 7 bases, with 7 bases remaining between them. The CDR3 extends over 13 amino acids. Here the CDR3 DNA reads TGTGCCAGCAGCTTTAATGTGAATTCACCCCTCCACTTT. It encodes CASSFNVNSPLHF.

The CDR3 reads CASSVDAVNTEAFF. CDR3 bases: TGTGCCAGCAGCGTAGATGCGGTGAACACTGAAGCTTTCTTT. This rearrangement joins TRBV9 to TRBJ1-1, with D unresolved. CDR1 and CDR2 (germline): SGDLS, YYNGEE. V shed 0 bases and J shed 0 bases, with 6 bases lying between them. The CDR3 sequence is 14 residues long.

The sample holds a few counts of this clonotype. This chain uses TRBV7-3 with TRBJ2-1; TRBD2 might be the D (7 bases). Looked up from germline, CDR1 is SGHTA and CDR2 is FQGTGA. This CDR3 region has 16 residues. With 5 bases removed from V and 5 bases from J, the gap between germline ends came to 19 bases. CDR3: CASSPISGGSNNEQFF. CDR3 bases: TGTGCCAGCAGCCCCATATCGGGGGGCTCTAACAATGAGCAGTTCTTC. Full variable domain (rest looked up from reference TRBV7-3 and TRBJ2-1): GAGVSQTPSNKVTEKGKYVELRCDPISGHTALYWYRQSLGQGPEFLIYFQGTGAADDSGLPNDRFFAVRPEGSVSTLKIQRTERGDSAVYLCASSPISGGSNNEQFFGPGTRLTVL.

The chain employs TRBV4-1 and TRBJ1-5, with TRBD1 identical over 8 bases. V lost 1 base and J lost 7; bases outside the gene matches: 9. CDR1 and CDR2 (germline): MGHRA, YSYEKL. The CDR3 runs 16 residues. The CDR3 protein is CASSQAFETGVQPQHF. Here the CDR3 DNA reads TGCGCCAGCAGCCAAGCTTTTGAGACAGGGGTCCAGCCCCAGCATTTT.

This clonotype was counted many times. This chain uses TRBV11-2 with TRBJ1-2; no clear D. With 5 bases removed from V and 0 bases from J, the gap between germline ends came to 7 bases. From germline, CDR1 is SGHAT and CDR2 FQNNGV. The CDR3 is 13 residues long. CDR3 amino acids: CASSPAPNYGYTF. The DNA for the CDR3 is TGTGCCAGCAGCCCCGCCCCTAACTATGGCTACACCTTC.

The rearrangement uses TRBV3-1 and TRBJ2-5; perhaps TRBD1 as D (7 bases). Germline assignment: CDR1 LGHDT and CDR2 YNNKEL (reference sequence). The ends were cut back, 3 bases at V and 5 bases at J, with 13 bases in the middle. CDR3 length: 14 residues. The CDR3 sequence: CASSQQGGWETQYF. The DNA for the CDR3 is TGTGCCAGCAGCCAGCAGGGGGGCTGGGAGACCCAGTACTTC.

The sample holds many counts of this clonotype. The chain employs TRBV12-5 and TRBJ2-5; D may be TRBD2 (6 bases). This CDR3 region has 13 residues. Germline CDR1 reads LGHNT; CDR2 reads FRNRAP. With 6 bases removed from V and 7 bases from J, the gap between germline ends came to 15 bases. CDR3 sequence: CASGPLLGGTQYF. The CDR3 DNA reads TGTGCTAGTGGCCCTCTCCTCGGGGGGACCCAGTACTTC.

Turning to this clonotype: One junction end does not reproduce the germline sequence, and a read error may be involved. The V gene is TRBV6-5, the J gene TRBJ2-5; 14 positions agree with TRBD2. Germline CDR1 and CDR2: MNHEY and SVGAGI. This CDR3 comprises 14 residues. CDR3 protein: CASSYSGTSGGALW. Here the CDR3 DNA reads TGTGCCAGCAGTTACTCGGGGACTAGCGGGGGCGCCTTATGG.

This clonotype was observed at least ten times. V gene TRBV6-2 or TRBV6-3 combines with J gene TRBJ1-1, with D possibly being TRBD1 (5 bases). V dropped 5 bases and J dropped 1 base, with 14 bases sitting between them. The CDR3 is 15 residues long. CDR1 is MNHEY and CDR2 is SVGEGT in the germline V gene. DNA of the CDR3: TGTGCCAGCAGTATACGACAGATAACGAACACTGAAGCTTTCTTT. Amino acids: CASSIRQITNTEAFF.

This clonotype was counted at least ten times. J is TRBJ2-7 and V is TRBV4-3, with 12 bases aligning to TRBD2. The trim removed 3 bases at V and 7 bases at J, leaving 7 bases unmatched. Germline values: CDR1 LGHNA, CDR2 YSLEER. The CDR3 runs to 15 residues. The CDR3: CASSQGLAGHWEQYF. DNA for the CDR3: TGCGCCAGCAGCCAGGGACTAGCGGGCCACTGGGAGCAGTACTTC.

Many counts were recorded for this clonotype. The rearrangement uses TRBV7-2 and TRBJ1-1, with TRBD1 as a possible D gene (5 bases). Germline lookup yields CDR1 SGHTA and CDR2 FQGNSA. The CDR3 consists of 15 residues. The ends were cut back, 0 bases at V and 2 bases at J, with 10 bases in the middle. Here the CDR3 DNA reads TGTGCCAGCAGCTTAGCCGCAGGGCGTAACACTGAAGCTTTCTTT. This encodes CASSLAAGRNTEAFF.

The genes are TRBV18 and TRBJ2-1; 11 nucleotides match TRBD2. Germline loops: CDR1 KGHSH, CDR2 LQKENI. The V and J ends lost 6 bases and 4 bases, in that order; junction bases with no gene match: 5. The CDR3 consists of 15 residues. The CDR3 bases are TGTGCCAGCTCCCCCGGGACTAGCGGTTACAATGAGCAGTTCTTC. Its translation: CASSPGTSGYNEQFF. The variable domain in full, with the rest retrieved from reference TRBV18 and TRBJ2-1, is NAGVMQNPRHLVRRRGQEARLRCSPMKGHSHVYWYRQLPEEGLKFMVYLQKENIIDESGMPKERFSAEFPKEGPSILRIQQVVRGDSAAYFCASSPGTSGYNEQFFGPGTRLTVL.

At least ten counts were recorded for this clonotype. The chain links TRBV21-1 to TRBJ2-1; the table's D gene call, TRBD2, was not cross checked with the DNA. TRBV21-1 constitutes a pseudogene. CDR3 size: 20 residues. This CDR3 is CASSPSSALAGLPDYNEQFF. CDR3 in DNA: TGTGCCAGCAGCCCCTCCAGCGCCCTAGCGGGACTGCCAGATTACAATGAGCAGTTCTTC.

V usage is TRBV11-2 and J usage is TRBJ2-2; D is possibly TRBD1 (5 bases). Looked up from germline, CDR1 is SGHAT and CDR2 is FQNNGV. The V and J ends lost 0 bases and 4 bases respectively, with 12 bases between them. This CDR3 has 16 amino acids. CDR3 nucleotides: TGTGCCAGCAGCTTAGAGGGGCATCCCGGCACCGGGGAGCTGTTTTTT. Residues: CASSLEGHPGTGELFF.

This clonotype was observed a few times. The chain recombines TRBV5-1 with TRBJ1-1; TRBD1 is a possible D gene (5 bases). The CDR3 length is 16 residues. The V and J ends lost 0 bases and 1 base respectively, with 13 bases between them. Germline-derived CDR1 and CDR2 are SGHRS and YFSETQ. CDR3 in DNA: TGCGCCAGCAGCTTGGGGAATGGGCAGGGGAACACTGAAGCTTTCTTT. Residues: CASSLGNGQGNTEAFF.

V is TRBV6-5 and J is TRBJ1-4; D not certain. V lost 6 bases and J lost 4, with 9 bases in between. Per the germline V gene, CDR1 is MNHEY and CDR2 is SVGAGI. The CDR3 has 13 residues. In DNA form, the CDR3 reads TGTGCCAGCAGCTACCTAATTAATGAAAAACTGTTTTTT. This encodes CASSYLINEKLFF.

Only a few counts were recorded for this clonotype. The chain links TRBV6-1 to TRBJ1-2; D perhaps matches TRBD1 (6 bases). V shed 6 bases and J shed 8 bases, with 13 bases lying between them. From germline, CDR1 is MNHNS and CDR2 SASEGT. The CDR3 is 12 residues long. The chain's CDR3 is CASRDTGRGYTF. Written as DNA, the CDR3 is TGTGCCAGCAGGGATACAGGGAGAGGCTACACCTTC.